This T cell receptor beta chain was profiled in a study of pediatric ulcerative colitis. Trimming cost V 5 bases and J 5 bases, with 15 bases left between them. From germline, CDR1 is SEHNR and CDR2 FQNEAQ (reference sequence). The CDR3 has 14 residues. Rectal tissue came from one to two pinch biopsies taken at colonoscopy. Study results and limitations: Rectal pinch biopsies may have included blood-derived T cells, especially in patients with overt colitis. Rectal repertoires separated controls, mild-moderate and acute severe colitis. Compared with controls, ulcerative colitis showed greater blood-rectum clone sharing.

A note on this clone: The antigen is not known.

Repertoires were generated with immunoSEQ multiplex PCR, while TCRdb's copy carries only in-frame clones and drops some. The data hold around 34,000 clones, with around 80% observed a single time. Sequenced sample: gut tissue. The TCR comes from a boy aged 5 to 17 with mild ulcerative colitis. This sequence joins TRBV7-9 and TRBJ1-1; tentative D call: TRBD1 (5 bases). The CDR3 protein is CASSTSGRGTEAFF. The CDR3 bases are TGTGCCAGCAGCACCTCAGGGAGGGGAACTGAAGCTTTCTTT.